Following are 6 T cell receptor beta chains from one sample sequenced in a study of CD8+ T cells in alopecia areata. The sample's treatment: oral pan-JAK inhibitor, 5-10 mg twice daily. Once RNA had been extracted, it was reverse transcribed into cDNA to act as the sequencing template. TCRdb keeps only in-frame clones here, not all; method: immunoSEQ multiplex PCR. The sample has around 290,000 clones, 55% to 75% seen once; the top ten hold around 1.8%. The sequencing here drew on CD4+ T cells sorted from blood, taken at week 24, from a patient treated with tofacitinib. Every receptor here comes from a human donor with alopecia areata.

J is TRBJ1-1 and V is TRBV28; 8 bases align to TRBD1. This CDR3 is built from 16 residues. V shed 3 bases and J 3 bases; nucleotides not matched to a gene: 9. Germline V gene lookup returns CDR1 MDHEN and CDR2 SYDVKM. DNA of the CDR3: TGTGCCAGCAGTTTTCTGACAGGGGTTCCGGACACTGAAGCTTTCTTT. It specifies CASSFLTGVPDTEAFF.

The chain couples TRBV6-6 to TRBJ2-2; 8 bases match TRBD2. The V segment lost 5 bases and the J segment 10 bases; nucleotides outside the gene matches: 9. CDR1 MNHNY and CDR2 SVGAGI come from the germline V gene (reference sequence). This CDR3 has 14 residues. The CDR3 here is CASSDRGGSEELFF. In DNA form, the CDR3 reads TGTGCCAGCAGTGATCGGGGGGGAAGTGAGGAGCTGTTTTTT.

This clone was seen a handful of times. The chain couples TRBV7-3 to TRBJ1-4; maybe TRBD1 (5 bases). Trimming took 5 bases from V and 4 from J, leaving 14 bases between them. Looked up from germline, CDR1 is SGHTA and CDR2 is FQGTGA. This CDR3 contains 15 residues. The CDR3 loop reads CASSQTGTRNEKLFF. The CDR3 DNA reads TGTGCCAGCAGCCAAACCGGGACTCGTAATGAAAAACTGTTTTTT.

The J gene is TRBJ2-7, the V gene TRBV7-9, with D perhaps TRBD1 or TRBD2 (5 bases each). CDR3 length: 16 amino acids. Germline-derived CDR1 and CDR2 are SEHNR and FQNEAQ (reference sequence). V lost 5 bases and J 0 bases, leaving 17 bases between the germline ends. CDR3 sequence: CASSPGPGLSSYEQYF. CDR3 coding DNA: TGTGCCAGCAGCCCGGGTCCGGGGCTCAGCTCCTACGAGCAGTACTTC. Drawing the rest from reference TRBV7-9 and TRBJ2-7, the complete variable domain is DTGVSQNPRHKITKRGQNVTFRCDPISEHNRLYWYRQTLGQGPEFLTYFQNEAQLEKSRLLSDRFSAERPKGSFSTLEIQRTEQGDSAMYLCASSPGPGLSSYEQYFGPGTRLTVT.

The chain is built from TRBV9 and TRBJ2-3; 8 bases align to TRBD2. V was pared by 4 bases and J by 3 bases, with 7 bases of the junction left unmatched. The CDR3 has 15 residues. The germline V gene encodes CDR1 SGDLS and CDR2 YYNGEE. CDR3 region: CASSPSGLETDTQYF. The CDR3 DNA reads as TGTGCCAGCAGCCCCTCGGGACTAGAAACAGATACGCAGTATTTT.

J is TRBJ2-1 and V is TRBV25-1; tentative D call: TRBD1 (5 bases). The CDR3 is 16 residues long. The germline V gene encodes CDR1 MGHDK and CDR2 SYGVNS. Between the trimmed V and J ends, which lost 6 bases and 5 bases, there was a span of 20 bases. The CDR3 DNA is TGTGCCAGCAGAGATTTGACAGCTTACCCAAACAATGAGCAGTTCTTC. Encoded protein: CASRDLTAYPNNEQFF.